This TCR beta chain was identified during a study of T cell responses to AZD1222 COVID-19 vaccine. Study conclusions and caveats: Among vaccine-associated CD4 TCRs, coverage spanned spike, with dominance at 160-218 and 743-854.

V dropped 0 bases and J dropped 3 bases, with 11 bases sitting between them. This CDR3 is built from 16 residues. The V gene's germline CDR1 is MRHNA and CDR2 SNTAGT. Only a few counts were recorded for this clone. What it binds is unknown. The method was immunoSEQ multiplex PCR; TCRdb's version includes in-frame clones alone and lacks a portion of them. The sample holds 90,000 to 150,000 clones, approximately 85% seen once. The chain employs TRBV6-4 and TRBJ2-2, with a tentative D call TRBD2 (6 bases). The sequences come from peripheral blood, collected on day 0 of AZD1222 vaccination. The TCR sequence derives from an adult in good health. The CDR3 loop is CASSDSGGVDTGELFF. The DNA for the CDR3 is TGTGCCAGCAGTGACTCAGGAGGGGTGGACACCGGGGAGCTGTTTTTT.